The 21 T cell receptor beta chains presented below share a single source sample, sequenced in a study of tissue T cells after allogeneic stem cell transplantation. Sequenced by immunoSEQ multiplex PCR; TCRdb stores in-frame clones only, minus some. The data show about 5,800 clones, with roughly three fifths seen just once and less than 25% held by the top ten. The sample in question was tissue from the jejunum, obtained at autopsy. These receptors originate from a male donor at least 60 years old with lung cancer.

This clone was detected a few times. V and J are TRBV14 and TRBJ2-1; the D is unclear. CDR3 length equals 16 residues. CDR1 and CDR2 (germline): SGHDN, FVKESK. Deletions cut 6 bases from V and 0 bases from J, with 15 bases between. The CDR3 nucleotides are TGTGCCAGCAGTGAAAAACCGGATGACTCCTACAATGAGCAGTTCTTC. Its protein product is CASSEKPDDSYNEQFF.

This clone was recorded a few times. The CDR3 nucleotides read TGCGCCAACTTGGGGAGCAATCAGCCCCAGCATTTT. Translated: CANLGSNQPQHF. The V gene is TRBV10-1, the J gene TRBJ1-5, with D unresolved. Germline values: CDR1 WNHNN, CDR2 SYGVQD (reference sequence). The CDR3 is made up of 12 amino acids. Trimming stripped 10 bases from V and 1 base from J, with 8 bases between.

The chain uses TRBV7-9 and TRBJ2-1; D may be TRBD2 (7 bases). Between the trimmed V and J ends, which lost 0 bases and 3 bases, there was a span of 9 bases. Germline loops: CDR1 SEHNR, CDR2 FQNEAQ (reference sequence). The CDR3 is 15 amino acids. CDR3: CASSLAGGRYNEQFF. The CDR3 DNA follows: TGTGCCAGCAGCTTAGCGGGGGGGCGCTACAATGAGCAGTTCTTC.

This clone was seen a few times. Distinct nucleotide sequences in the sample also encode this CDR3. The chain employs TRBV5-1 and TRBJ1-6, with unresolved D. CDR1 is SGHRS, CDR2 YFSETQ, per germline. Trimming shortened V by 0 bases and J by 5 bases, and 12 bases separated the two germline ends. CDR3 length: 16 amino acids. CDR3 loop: CASSLAGGSDNSPLHF. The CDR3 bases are TGCGCCAGCAGCTTGGCCGGAGGTTCGGATAATTCACCCCTCCACTTT.

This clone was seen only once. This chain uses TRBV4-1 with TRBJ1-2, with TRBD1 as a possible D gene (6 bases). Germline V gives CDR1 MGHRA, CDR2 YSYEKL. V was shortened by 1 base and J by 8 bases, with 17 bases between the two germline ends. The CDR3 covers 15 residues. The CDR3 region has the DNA TGCGCCAGCAGCCAAGGCCACAGGGCCTCAGGGGGCTACACCTTC. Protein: CASSQGHRASGGYTF.

This CDR3 is CASSLPGGMQAFF. The CDR3 bases are TGTGCCAGCAGCCTCCCCGGGGGGATGCAGGCTTTCTTT. The V call is TRBV14, the J call TRBJ1-1; TRBD1 might be the D (5 bases). The CDR3 sequence is 13 residues long. The V end lost 4 bases, the J end lost 11 bases, and 17 bases lay between the germline ends. Germline CDR1 and CDR2: SGHDN and FVKESK.

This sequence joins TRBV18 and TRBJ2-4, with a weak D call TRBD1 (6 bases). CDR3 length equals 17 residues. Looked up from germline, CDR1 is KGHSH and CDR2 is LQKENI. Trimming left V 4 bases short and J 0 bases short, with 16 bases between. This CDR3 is CASSLAGAKLAKNIQYF. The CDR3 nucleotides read TGTGCCAGCTCACTGGCAGGGGCGAAGCTAGCCAAAAACATTCAGTACTTC.

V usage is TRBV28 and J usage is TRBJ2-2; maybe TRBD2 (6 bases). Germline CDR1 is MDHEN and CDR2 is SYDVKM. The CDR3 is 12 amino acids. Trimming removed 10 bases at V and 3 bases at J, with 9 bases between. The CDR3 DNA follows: TGTGCCATTGGGGGGTACACCGGGGAGCTGTTTTTT. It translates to CAIGGYTGELFF.

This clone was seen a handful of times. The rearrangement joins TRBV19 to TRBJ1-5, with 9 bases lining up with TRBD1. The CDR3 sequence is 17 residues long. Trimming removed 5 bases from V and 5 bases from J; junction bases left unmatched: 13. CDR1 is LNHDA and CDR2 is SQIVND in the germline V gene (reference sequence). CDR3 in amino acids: CASSAPPGTGFDQPQHF. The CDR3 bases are TGTGCCAGTAGTGCCCCCCCCGGGACAGGGTTCGATCAGCCCCAGCATTTT.

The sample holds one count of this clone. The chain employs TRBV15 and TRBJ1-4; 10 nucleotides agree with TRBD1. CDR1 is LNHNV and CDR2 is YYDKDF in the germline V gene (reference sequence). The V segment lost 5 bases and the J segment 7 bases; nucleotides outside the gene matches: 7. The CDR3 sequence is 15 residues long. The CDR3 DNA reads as TGTGCCACCAGCGCCCGGACAGGGGGGCCTGAAAAACTGTTTTTT. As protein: CATSARTGGPEKLFF.

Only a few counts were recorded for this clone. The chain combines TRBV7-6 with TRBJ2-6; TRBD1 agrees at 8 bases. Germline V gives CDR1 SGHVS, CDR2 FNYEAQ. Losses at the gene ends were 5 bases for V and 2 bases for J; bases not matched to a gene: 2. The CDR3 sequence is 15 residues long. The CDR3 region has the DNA TGTGCCAGCAGCCCGACAGGGGCTGGGGCCAACGTCCTGACTTTC. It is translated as CASSPTGAGANVLTF.

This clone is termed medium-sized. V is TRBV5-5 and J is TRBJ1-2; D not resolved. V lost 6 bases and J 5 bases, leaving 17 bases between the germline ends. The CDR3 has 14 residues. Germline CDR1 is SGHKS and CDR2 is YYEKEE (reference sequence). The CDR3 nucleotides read TGTGCCAGCACTACCGCGGAGAACCAATATGGCTACACCTTC. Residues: CASTTAENQYGYTF.

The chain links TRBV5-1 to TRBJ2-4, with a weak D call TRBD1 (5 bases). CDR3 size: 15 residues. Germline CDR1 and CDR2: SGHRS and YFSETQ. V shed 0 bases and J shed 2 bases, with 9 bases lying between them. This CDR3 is CASSLVSGPKNIQYF. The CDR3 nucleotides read TGCGCCAGCAGCTTGGTTTCAGGGCCCAAAAACATTCAGTACTTC.

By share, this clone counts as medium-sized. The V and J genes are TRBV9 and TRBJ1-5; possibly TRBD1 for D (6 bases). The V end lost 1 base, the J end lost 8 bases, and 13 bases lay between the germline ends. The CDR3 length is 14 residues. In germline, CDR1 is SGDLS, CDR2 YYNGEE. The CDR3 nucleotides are TGTGCCAGCAGCGTAACAGGGAATATGGAGCCCCAGCATTTT. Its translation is CASSVTGNMEPQHF. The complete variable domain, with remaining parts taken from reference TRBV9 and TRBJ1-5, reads DSGVTQTPKHLITATGQRVTLRCSPRSGDLSVYWYQQSLDQGLQFLIQYYNGEERAKGNILERFSAQQFPDLHSELNLSSLELGDSALYFCASSVTGNMEPQHFGDGTRLSIL.

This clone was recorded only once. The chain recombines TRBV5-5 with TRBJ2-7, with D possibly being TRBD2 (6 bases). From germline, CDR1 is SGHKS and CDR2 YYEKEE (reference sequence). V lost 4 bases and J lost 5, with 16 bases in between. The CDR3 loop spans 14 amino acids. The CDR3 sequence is CASSGPWGGDEQYF. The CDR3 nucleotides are TGTGCCAGCAGCGGCCCTTGGGGAGGCGACGAGCAGTACTTC. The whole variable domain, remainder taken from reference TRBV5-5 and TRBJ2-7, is DAGVTQSPTHLIKTRGQQVTLRCSPISGHKSVSWYQQVLGQGPQFIFQYYEKEERGRGNFPDRFSARQFPNYSSELNVNALLLGDSALYLCASSGPWGGDEQYFGPGTRLTVT.

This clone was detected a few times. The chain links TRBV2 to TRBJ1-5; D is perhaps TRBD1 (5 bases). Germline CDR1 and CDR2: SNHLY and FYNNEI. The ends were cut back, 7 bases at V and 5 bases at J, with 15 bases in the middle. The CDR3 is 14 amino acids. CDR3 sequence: CASNPDSFYQPQHF. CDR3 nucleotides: TGTGCCAGCAATCCCGACAGCTTTTATCAGCCCCAGCATTTT.

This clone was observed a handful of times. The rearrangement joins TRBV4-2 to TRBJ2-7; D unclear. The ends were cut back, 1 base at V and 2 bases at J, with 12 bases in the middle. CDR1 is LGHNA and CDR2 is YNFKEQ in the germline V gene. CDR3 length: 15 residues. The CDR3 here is CASSQGEESAYEQYF. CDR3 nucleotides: TGTGCCAGCAGCCAAGGTGAGGAGTCGGCCTACGAGCAGTACTTC.

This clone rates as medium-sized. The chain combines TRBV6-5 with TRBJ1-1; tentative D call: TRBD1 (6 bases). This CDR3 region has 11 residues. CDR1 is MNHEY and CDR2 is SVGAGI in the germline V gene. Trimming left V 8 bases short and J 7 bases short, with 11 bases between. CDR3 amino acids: CASQGGNEAFF. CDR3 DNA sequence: TGTGCCAGCCAAGGGGGGAATGAAGCTTTCTTT.

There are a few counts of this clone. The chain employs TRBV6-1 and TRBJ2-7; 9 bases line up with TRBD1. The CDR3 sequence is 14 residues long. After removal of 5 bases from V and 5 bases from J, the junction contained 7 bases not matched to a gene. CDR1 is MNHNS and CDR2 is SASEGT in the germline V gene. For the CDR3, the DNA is TGTGCCAGCAGTTCCGGGGACAGGGTCAACGAGCAGTACTTC. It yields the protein CASSSGDRVNEQYF.

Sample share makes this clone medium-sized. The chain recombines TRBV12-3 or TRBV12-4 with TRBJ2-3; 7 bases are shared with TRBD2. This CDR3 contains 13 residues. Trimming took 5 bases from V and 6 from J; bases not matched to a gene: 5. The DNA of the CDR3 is TGTGCCAGCAGTACGTTGGGGGGGGATACGCAGTATTTT. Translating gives CASSTLGGDTQYF.

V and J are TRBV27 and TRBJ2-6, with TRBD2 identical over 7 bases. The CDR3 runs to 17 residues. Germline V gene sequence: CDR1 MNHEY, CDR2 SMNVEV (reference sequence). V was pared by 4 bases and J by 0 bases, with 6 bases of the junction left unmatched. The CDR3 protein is CASSSSGTLSGANVLTF. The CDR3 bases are TGTGCCAGCAGTTCCAGCGGGACCCTCTCTGGGGCCAACGTCCTGACTTTC.